Listed here is a single TCR beta chain. What it binds is unknown. This entry belongs to a study of graft-versus-host responses after intestinal transplantation. Study details: In this cohort, recipients had multivisceral, liver-intestinal, or isolated intestinal transplants. All of the recipients had induction that used anti-thymocyte globulin, then tacrolimus and steroids for about 3 years. Study-level points and caveats: Detection of GvH clones occurred in recipient marrow, and some had their first appearance in ileum or blood. Levels of circulating GvH clones at their peak were associated with early post-transplant HvG declines.

Repertoires were generated with immunoSEQ multiplex PCR, while TCRdb's copy carries only in-frame clones and drops some. The sample includes about 98,000 clones, about 83% of them seen just once. This CDR3 has 11 amino acids. V was pared by 6 bases and J by 2 bases, with 4 bases between. Looked up from germline, CDR1 is MNHEY and CDR2 is SVGAGI. This specimen was PBMCs, taken 255 days after intestinal transplant. The source is a human patient who received an intestinal transplant, so some T cells may come from the graft donor. The rearrangement joins TRBV6-5 to TRBJ1-2; D is unresolved. The DNA for the CDR3 is TGTGCCAGCAGGCAAAACTATGGCTACACCTTC. This gives the protein CASRQNYGYTF.